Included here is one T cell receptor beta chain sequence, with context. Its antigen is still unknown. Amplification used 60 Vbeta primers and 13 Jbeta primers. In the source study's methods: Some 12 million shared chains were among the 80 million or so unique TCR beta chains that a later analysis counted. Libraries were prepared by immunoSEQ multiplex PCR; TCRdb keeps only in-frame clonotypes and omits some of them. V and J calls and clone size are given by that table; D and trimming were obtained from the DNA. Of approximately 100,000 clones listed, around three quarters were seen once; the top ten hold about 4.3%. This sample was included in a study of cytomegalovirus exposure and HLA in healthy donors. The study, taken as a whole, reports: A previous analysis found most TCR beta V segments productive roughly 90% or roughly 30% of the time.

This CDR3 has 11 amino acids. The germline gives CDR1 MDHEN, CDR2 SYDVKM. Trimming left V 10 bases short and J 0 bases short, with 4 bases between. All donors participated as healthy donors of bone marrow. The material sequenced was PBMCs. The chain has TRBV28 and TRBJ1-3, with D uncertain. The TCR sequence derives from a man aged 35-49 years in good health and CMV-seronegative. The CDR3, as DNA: TGTGCCACCTACTCTGGAAACACCATATATTTT. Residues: CATYSGNTIYF. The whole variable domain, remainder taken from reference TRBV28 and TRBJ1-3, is DVKVTQSSRYLVKRTGEKVFLECVQDMDHENMFWYRQDPGLGLRLIYFSYDVKMKEKGDIPEGYSVSREKKERFSLILESASTNQTSMYLCATYSGNTIYFGEGSWLTVV.